This TCR beta chain was observed in a study of T-cell reconstitution after alpha-beta-depleted transplantation in children. This clonotype occurred many times. What it binds is unknown. The study's findings and limits: At one year after transplant, newly produced T cells mostly accounted for T-cell counts and diversity. There were some patients whose high TCRbeta diversity at day 60 came from surviving recipient T cells and thymic progenitors. Where alpha-beta T cells came from about two months after transplant was reportedly several hundred expanded graft clones.

After removal of 3 bases from V and 5 bases from J, the junction contained 7 bases not matched to a gene. The CDR3 loop spans 15 amino acids. The germline gives CDR1 LGHDT, CDR2 YNNKEL (reference sequence). TCRbeta library construction was performed incorporating unique molecular identifiers. One entry per CDR3 protein, called by TCRdb with MiXCR from the PCR reads. The repertoire holds 98,000 or so distinct CDR3 sequences, with under 25% as singletons. Here the sequenced sample was PBMCs, taken before TCRalphabeta/CD19-depleted stem cell transplant. The chain joins TRBV3-1 to TRBJ2-7; 10 nucleotides match TRBD2. The receptor's source is a boy younger than 10 with acute lymphoblastic leukemia, due to receive a stem cell transplant. CDR3 nucleotides: TGTGCCAGCAGCCAGGGACTAGCGATAAGTGACGAGCAGTACTTC. Amino acids: CASSQGLAISDEQYF.